A selection of T cell receptor beta chains follows, all from one sample in a study of blood T cell repertoires in COVID-19. Assay used: immunoSEQ multiplex PCR; TCRdb lists only in-frame clones, some missing. The sample contains around 100,000 clones, roughly 90% of which appear only once. Material for sequencing was peripheral blood. The origin of the receptors is a man aged 50 to 60 with active COVID-19. Each CDR3 is given with its conserved first and last residue. The order of the fields is V gene, clone size, D gene, J gene, CDR3 DNA, CDR3 protein. D genes are given only for firm matches. Clone sizes are given selectively: once, few, many, or a class where the clone is expanded.

TRBV5-4	-	-	TRBJ2-3	TGTGCCAGCAGACGGGACTTGGAATCGGATACGCAGTATTTT	CASRRDLESDTQYF
TRBV19	-	TRBD1	TRBJ1-5	TGTGCCAGTAGTAAACAGGGGTTTAGCAATCAGCCCCAGCATTTT	CASSKQGFSNQPQHF
TRBV2	-	-	TRBJ2-5	TGTGCCAGCAGTTACAGGGAAGTGGAGACCCAGTACTTC	CASSYREVETQYF
TRBV11-3	once	TRBD2	TRBJ2-1	TGTGCCAGCAGCCCACTAGCGGGAGTACGCGATCAGCAGTTCTTC	CASSPLAGVRDQQFF
TRBV5-1	-	-	TRBJ1-4	TGCGCCAGCAGCAAAACAGGGTCCTCAAATGAAAAACTGTTTTTT	CASSKTGSSNEKLFF
TRBV7-9	-	TRBD2	TRBJ2-1	TGTGCCAGCAGCTTAGAGCTAGGACTAGCGGGGGCATACAATGAGCAGTTCTTC	CASSLELGLAGAYNEQFF
TRBV15	once	-	TRBJ2-7	TGTGCCACCAGCAGAGATGAGGGCTACGAGCAGTACTTC	CATSRDEGYEQYF
TRBV19	-	-	TRBJ2-1	TGTGCCAGTACTCGGGAGTTCTCCTACAATGAGCAGTTCTTC	CASTREFSYNEQFF
TRBV6-4	few	-	TRBJ2-5	TGTGCCAGCAGTGAAGTGTATGGTAGATCAGAGACCCAGTACTTC	CASSEVYGRSETQYF
TRBV19	-	TRBD1	TRBJ1-1	TGTGCCAGTAGTATCTCCAGGGGGTACGGTGAAGCTTTCTTT	CASSISRGYGEAFF
TRBV5-1	-	-	TRBJ2-1	TGCGCCAGCAGTAAATCGACAAGCTCCTACAATGAGCAGTTCTTC	CASSKSTSSYNEQFF
TRBV19	-	TRBD1	TRBJ1-2	TGTGCCAGTAGTATAGGGACAGGGGTCGGAGAATATGGCTACACCTTC	CASSIGTGVGEYGYTF
TRBV19	once	TRBD1	TRBJ2-7	TGTGCCAGTAGTATAGCAGGGGGCCCCTACGAGCAGTACTTC	CASSIAGGPYEQYF
TRBV6-6	-	-	TRBJ1-5	TGTGCCAGCAGTTTCCAGATTGGCAATCAGCCCCAGCATTTT	CASSFQIGNQPQHF
TRBV11-2	-	-	TRBJ2-1	TGTGCCAGCAGCGGGGGTTTGGAGGGGCAGTTCTTC	CASSGGLEGQFF
TRBV19	-	TRBD2	TRBJ2-1	TGTGCCAGTAGGCCCTTCGGGACTAGCGGGGCAGGAGAGCAGTTCTTC	CASRPFGTSGAGEQFF
TRBV6-5	-	-	TRBJ1-4	TGTGCCAGCAACGGGGTCACTAATGAAAAACTGTTTTTT	CASNGVTNEKLFF
TRBV6-1	-	-	TRBJ2-5	TGTGCCAGCAGTGGAGTATTGGCGACACCTCACCAAGAGACCCAGTACTTC	CASSGVLATPHQETQYF
TRBV5-1	-	TRBD2	TRBJ2-5	TGCGCCAGCTACATACTAGCGGGGACCCAAGAGACCCAGTACTTC	CASYILAGTQETQYF
TRBV7-2	-	TRBD1	TRBJ1-5	TGTGCCAGCAGCTTCCTCACAGGGGGGGGTCAGCCCCAGCATTTT	CASSFLTGGGQPQHF
TRBV7-9	-	TRBD1	TRBJ1-2	TGTGCCAGCAGCTTAGCCACCGGGACAGGCGGGGGCTACACCTTC	CASSLATGTGGGYTF
TRBV29-1	-	TRBD1	TRBJ1-6	TGCAGCGTCAGGGACAGGGTTAATTCACCCCTCCACTTT	CSVRDRVNSPLHF
TRBV2	-	-	TRBJ2-3	TGTGCCAGCCTCCGGGACAACACAGATACGCAGTATTTT	CASLRDNTDTQYF
TRBV6-6	-	TRBD2	TRBJ2-3	TGTGCCAGCAGTCCATACACTAGCGGGGGGGCTACAGATACGCAGTATTTT	CASSPYTSGGATDTQYF